In its sample, the clone carrying this TCR beta chain was seen a few times. V lost 3 bases and J 6 bases, leaving 15 bases between the germline ends. This CDR3 is 14 amino acids long. Germline V gene sequence: CDR1 SQVTM, CDR2 ANQGSEA. For the second PCR, which ran for roughly 6 to 11 cycles, a sample-barcoded 5' primer and a J-beta primer mix were used. A single record per CDR3 protein comes from TCRdb applying MiXCR to the 5' RACE reads. The repertoire has around 1,000,000 distinct CDR3 sequences, under 30% of them found once; the top ten carry approximately 0.75%. These data are taken from a study of blood T cells in healthy people across ages. The same data also contributed to another study, on T cells of mothers and their children.

This TCR came from a girl aged 2 to 9 in good health. The source material was blood. The genes are TRBV29-1 and TRBJ2-4; D is tentatively TRBD1 or TRBD2 (5 bases each). The CDR3 is CSVESFGDRNIQYF. The CDR3 bases are TGCAGCGTTGAGTCATTCGGGGACCGAAACATTCAGTACTTC.